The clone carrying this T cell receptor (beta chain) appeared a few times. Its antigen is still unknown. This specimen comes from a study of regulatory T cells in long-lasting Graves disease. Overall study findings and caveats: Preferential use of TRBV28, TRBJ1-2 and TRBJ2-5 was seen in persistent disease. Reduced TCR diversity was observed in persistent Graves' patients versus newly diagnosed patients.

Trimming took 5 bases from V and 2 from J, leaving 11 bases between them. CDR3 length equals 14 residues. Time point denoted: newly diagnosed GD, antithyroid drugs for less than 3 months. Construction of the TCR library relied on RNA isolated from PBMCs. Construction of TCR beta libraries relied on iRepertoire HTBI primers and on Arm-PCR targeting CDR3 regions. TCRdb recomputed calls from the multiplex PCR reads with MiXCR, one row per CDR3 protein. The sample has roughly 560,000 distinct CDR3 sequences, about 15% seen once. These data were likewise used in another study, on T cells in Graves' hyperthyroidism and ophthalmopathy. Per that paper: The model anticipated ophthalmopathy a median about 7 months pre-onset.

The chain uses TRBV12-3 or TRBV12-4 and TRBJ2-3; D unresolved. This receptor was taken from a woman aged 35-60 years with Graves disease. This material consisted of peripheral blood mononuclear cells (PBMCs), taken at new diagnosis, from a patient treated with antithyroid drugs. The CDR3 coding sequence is TGTGCCAGCAGTCAGACACGCTCCACAGATACGCAGTATTTT. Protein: CASSQTRSTDTQYF.